Reported below is one T cell receptor (beta chain). The antigen remains unidentified. The CDR3 totals 18 residues. Germline assignment: CDR1 LNHNV and CDR2 YYDKDF (reference sequence). Whole blood, unsorted for T cells, was the source of total RNA. This record comes from a study of monozygotic twins with inflammatory bowel disease. Study-wide findings and caveats: Discrimination among different T cell subtypes was not achievable.

Two nested PCRs, approximately 16 and 9 cycles, amplified TCRalpha and TCRbeta cDNA. TCRdb reprocessed the 5' RACE reads, keeping one entry per CDR3 protein, no DNA. Its clone listing holds approximately 330,000 distinct CDR3 sequences. This chain uses TRBV15 with TRBJ2-7; there is no DNA to check the TCRdb D call of TRBD2. The receptor was isolated from a human donor with ulcerative colitis or Crohn's disease, or a healthy co-twin of an affected twin (not recorded which). Sequenced: blood. CDR3 sequence: CATSRDFPGLTTNYEQYF. The full variable domain, in which reference TRBV15 and TRBJ2-7 provide the parts outside the CDR3, is DAMVIQNPRYQVTQFGKPVTLSCSQTLNHNVMYWYQQKSSQAPKLLFHYYDKDFNNEADTPDNFQSRRPNTSFCFLDIRSPGLGDTAMYLCATSRDFPGLTTNYEQYFGPGTRLTVT.